This passage covers 8 T cell receptor beta chains from one sample sequenced in a study of blood T cell repertoires in COVID-19. TCRdb keeps only in-frame clones here, not all; method: immunoSEQ multiplex PCR. This sample has fewer than 200,000 clones, with about 88% found just once. The sequencing input was peripheral blood. The receptors originated from a man aged 35-49 years with active or convalescent COVID-19.

V usage is TRBV2 and J usage is TRBJ1-1, with TRBD1 matching over 7 bases. V lost 6 bases to trimming and J lost 5 bases; unmatched junction nucleotides: 12. Germline-derived CDR1 and CDR2 are SNHLY and FYNNEI. The CDR3 extends over 15 amino acids. The CDR3 nucleotides read TGTGCCAGCAGGGCATTTAGGGGGCTTTGGACTGAAGCTTTCTTT. Translated, it gives CASRAFRGLWTEAFF.

This chain links TRBV9 with TRBJ1-1; D possibly corresponds to TRBD1 (6 bases). Germline V lookup: CDR1 SGDLS, CDR2 YYNGEE. There are 13 residues in the CDR3. Trimming took off 2 bases at V and 7 bases at J, with 12 bases between the two ends. Here the CDR3 DNA reads TGTGCCAGCAGCGTGGCCCCAGGGGTTGAAGCTTTCTTT. Its translation is CASSVAPGVEAFF.

The chain has TRBV19 and TRBJ1-2, with TRBD1 matching over 9 bases. The ends lost 5 bases at V and 7 bases at J; junction bases unmatched: 11. The germline V gene encodes CDR1 LNHDA and CDR2 SQIVND (reference sequence). The CDR3 covers 15 residues. The chain's CDR3 is CASSSRDRAVTGYTF. In DNA, the CDR3 is TGTGCCAGTAGTTCCCGGGACAGGGCAGTTACTGGCTACACCTTC.

This chain links TRBV28 with TRBJ2-1; 8 bases align to TRBD2. Trimming at V came to 6 bases and at J to 3 bases, leaving 4 bases not matched to a gene. Per germline, CDR1 MDHEN and CDR2 SYDVKM. This CDR3 contains 14 residues. CDR3 protein: CASRLADLYNEQFF. The CDR3 DNA reads as TGTGCCAGCAGACTAGCGGACCTCTACAATGAGCAGTTCTTC.

The rearrangement links TRBV5-8 to TRBJ1-2; TRBD1 matches at 7 bases. CDR1 SGHTS and CDR2 YDEGEE come from the germline V gene. CDR3 length: 15 residues. V lost 5 bases and J lost 4; bases outside the gene matches: 11. The CDR3 nucleotides are TGTGCCAGCAGTTCTCGACAGGGCCTCCTCTATGGCTACACCTTC. It yields the protein CASSSRQGLLYGYTF.

The V and J genes are TRBV5-1 and TRBJ2-1, with D perhaps matching TRBD2 (7 bases). CDR1 SGHRS and CDR2 YFSETQ come from the germline V gene. The CDR3 is 15 amino acids. With 6 bases removed from V and 5 bases from J, the gap between germline ends came to 18 bases. The CDR3 region has the DNA TGCGCCAGCATCCCCGGGGGGACAACGGACAATGAGCAGTTCTTC. Translation: CASIPGGTTDNEQFF.

A few counts support this clone. The CDR3 loop reads CATANEGVEYF. As DNA, the CDR3 is TGTGCCACCGCAAATGAGGGAGTCGAGTACTTC. This rearrangement joins TRBV10-3 to TRBJ2-7; TRBD2 is a possible D gene (5 bases). Per germline, CDR1 ENHRY and CDR2 SYGVKD. Deletions cut 10 bases from V and 11 bases from J, with 18 bases between. This CDR3 is built from 11 residues.

This clone was found once. The chain combines TRBV3-1 (or the pseudogene TRBV3-2) with TRBJ1-1, with a tentative D call TRBD1 (5 bases). The CDR3 extends over 11 amino acids. Germline CDR1 and CDR2: LGHDT and YNNKEL (reference sequence). Trimming stripped 9 bases from V and 5 bases from J, with 10 bases between. As DNA, the CDR3 is TGTGCCAGTGGGGGGAGGACTGAAGCTTTCTTT. Translated: CASGGRTEAFF.